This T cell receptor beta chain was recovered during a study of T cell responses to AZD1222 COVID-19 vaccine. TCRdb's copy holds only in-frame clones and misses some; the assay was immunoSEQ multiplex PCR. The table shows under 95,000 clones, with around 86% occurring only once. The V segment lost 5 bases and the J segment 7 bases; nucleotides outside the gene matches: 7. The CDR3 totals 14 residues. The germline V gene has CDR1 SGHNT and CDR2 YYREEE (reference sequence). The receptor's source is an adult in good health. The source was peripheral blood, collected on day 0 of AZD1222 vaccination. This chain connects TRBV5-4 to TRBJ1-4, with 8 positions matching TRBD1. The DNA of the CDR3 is TGTGCCAGCAGGCCTGACAGGGGCGCTGAAAAACTGTTTTTT. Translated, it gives CASRPDRGAEKLFF.